The 28 T cell receptor beta chains in this list originate from one sample, sequenced in a study of tumor and adjacent non-tumor tissue in lung cancer. Three rounds of nested PCR, following a modified ARM-PCR protocol, produced the TCRbeta library. TCRdb independently ran MiXCR on the multiplex PCR reads; one entry per CDR3 protein. The sample gives 60,000 to 95,000 distinct CDR3 sequences, over 70% of which show up once; less than 15% is in the top ten. No cell sorting was done before RNA was extracted from the tissue. The specimen sequenced was lung tumor tissue. The receptors shown here come from a woman in her forties or fifties with non-small cell lung cancer.

A note on this clonotype: Because it lacks the conserved phenylalanine or tryptophan at the end, this CDR3 is likely a read error. No DNA is shown, since the ends of the CDR3 on it are uncertain; the CDR3 is the one TCRdb lists. The rearrangement joins TRBV28 to TRBJ2-1. The CDR3 spans 11 residues, counting both ends. Germline CDR1 MDHEN, CDR2 SYDVKM. The CDR3 region is CASRGFSELFS.

In this sample, this clonotype turned up once. One end of the junction does not line up with germline, which may come from a read error. The rearrangement joins TRBV6-1 to TRBJ2-5, with TRBD2 identical over 7 bases. Germline loops: CDR1 MNHNS, CDR2 SASEGT. The CDR3 consists of 14 residues. The CDR3 DNA follows: TGTGTCAGCAGTGTAAGGCGGGAGCAAGAGACCCAGTACTTC. Its protein product is CVSSVRREQETQYF.

In the case of this clonotype: The junction and the germline gene differ at one end; a read error may be behind it. The rearrangement links TRBV28 to TRBJ1-1; D ambiguous. The CDR3 covers 15 residues. CDR1 is MDHEN and CDR2 is SYDVKM in the germline V gene. The CDR3 is CVSSLSAGDGTEAFF. The CDR3 DNA reads TGTGTCAGCAGTTTATCAGCTGGGGATGGAACTGAGGCTTTCTTT.

This clonotype was recorded at least ten times. J is TRBJ2-1 and V is TRBV7-9; 9 bases line up with TRBD2. The CDR3 extends over 16 amino acids. Germline-derived CDR1 and CDR2 are SEHNR and FQNEAQ (reference sequence). V was clipped by 2 bases and J by 5 bases; unmatched bases: 7. CDR3 region: CASSLKGSGGHNEQFF. In DNA, the CDR3 is TGTGCCAGCAGCTTAAAAGGTAGCGGGGGCCACAATGAGCAGTTCTTC.

A remark on this clonotype: Since a much larger clone is just one base distant, this may be a read error. The chain links TRBV5-1 to TRBJ2-6; D uncertain. The CDR3 has 14 residues. CDR1 is SGHRS, CDR2 YFSETQ, per germline. The ends were cut back, 2 bases at V and 6 bases at J, with 9 bases in the middle. CDR3 nucleotides: TGCGCCAGCAGCTTTGATATTGTGGCCAACGTCCTGACTTTC. Amino acids: CASSFDIVANVLTF.

As regards this clonotype: Compared with germline, one end of the junction differs, possibly owing to a read error. The chain employs TRBV20-1 and TRBJ2-2, with D possibly TRBD2 on 5 matching bases. This CDR3 region has 14 residues. Germline CDR1 reads DFQATT; CDR2 reads SNEGSKA (reference sequence). The DNA for the CDR3 is TGCAGTGCTAAGCCAGGATCGAACACCGGGGAGCTATTTTTT. It is translated as CSAKPGSNTGELFF.

Note on this clonotype: This could be a read error, since a much larger clone is one nucleotide away. The rearrangement links TRBV28 to TRBJ1-1; 7 nucleotides agree with TRBD1. The V gene end was trimmed by 8 bases and the J gene end by 7 bases; junction bases not matched to a gene: 7. The CDR3 is made up of 12 amino acids. Germline-derived CDR1 and CDR2 are MDHEN and SYDVKM. The chain's CDR3 is CASGRWDSEAFF. In DNA form, the CDR3 reads TGTGCCAGCGGTAGGTGGGACAGTGAAGCTTTCTTT.

To note about this clonotype: Mismatch with germline at one junction end may stem from a read error. The V and J genes are TRBV4-1 and TRBJ2-7, with a possible D match to TRBD1 (7 bases). The CDR3 spans 14 residues. Germline CDR1 and CDR2: MGHRA and YSYEKL. CDR3 protein: CVSSQDQGGYEQYF. The CDR3 coding sequence is TGCGTCAGCAGCCAAGACCAGGGGGGCTATGAGCAGTACTTC.

This clonotype turned up a few times. At one of its ends the junction is not consistent with the germline gene, which may arise from a read error. The chain couples TRBV12-3 or TRBV12-4 to TRBJ2-3; D might be TRBD2 (6 bases). CDR3 length: 15 residues. CDR3 bases: TGCGCCAGCAGTCCCCCGGGACTCTTCACATATACGCAGTATTTT. Protein sequence: CASSPPGLFTYTQYF.

For this clonotype: A read error is likely, as this CDR3 ends without the conserved phenylalanine or tryptophan. The chain has TRBV11-2 and TRBJ1-2; no firm D call. The CDR3 extends over 15 amino acids. The V end was cut by 0 bases, the J end by 4 bases, with 12 bases between. Per the germline V gene, CDR1 is SGHAT and CDR2 is FQNNGV. The CDR3 loop reads CASSLEVASPYGYTL. CDR3 nucleotide sequence: TGTGCCAGCAGCTTAGAGGTAGCATCGCCCTATGGCTACACCCTC.

Comments on this clonotype: Because it lacks the conserved phenylalanine or tryptophan at the end, this CDR3 is likely a read error. The limits of the CDR3 on the DNA are not certain, so only TCRdb's listed CDR3 is given. The rearrangement uses TRBV11-2 and TRBJ1-1. The CDR3 spans 14 residues, counting both ends. In germline, CDR1 is SGHAT, CDR2 FQNNGV. The CDR3 spells CGSSLLMLGTEAFI.

On this clonotype itself: Mismatch with germline at one junction end may stem from a read error. The chain is built from TRBV29-1 and TRBJ2-3; tentatively, D is TRBD1 (5 bases). Germline-derived CDR1 and CDR2 are SQVTM and ANQGSEA. The CDR3 is made up of 15 amino acids. The CDR3 region has the DNA TGCAGCGGGGGCGTCGACACGTCCCACACAGAAACGCAGTATTTT. Translation gives CSGGVDTSHTETQYF.

As concerns this clonotype: At one of its ends the junction is not consistent with the germline gene, which may arise from a read error. This rearrangement joins TRBV7-2 to TRBJ2-3; possibly TRBD2 for D (5 bases). This CDR3 comprises 15 residues. Germline CDR1 is SGHTA and CDR2 is FQGNSA. CDR3 protein: CASSLAAASTDMQYF. The CDR3 DNA reads as TGTGCCAGCAGTCTCGCAGCCGCTAGCACAGATATGCAGTATTTT.

Turning to this clonotype: A much larger clone differs from this one at a single base, so this may be a read error. The J gene is TRBJ2-3, the V gene TRBV7-9; 7 bases align to TRBD2. V trimming: 4 bases; J trimming: 3 bases; junction bases outside the gene matches: 13. The CDR3 runs to 17 residues. Germline CDR1 SEHNR, CDR2 FQNEAQ (reference sequence). The chain's CDR3 is CASSSPWEGARTDTQYF. DNA of the CDR3: TGTGCCAGCAGCTCCCCGTGGGAGGGCGCCCGGACAGATACGCAGTATTTT.

Concerning this clonotype: A much larger clone differs by one base, so this may be a read error. The chain links TRBV20-1 to TRBJ1-2, with 7 bases that match TRBD1. This CDR3 contains 13 residues. The germline gives CDR1 DFQATT, CDR2 SNEGSKA (reference sequence). The trim removed 5 bases at V and 8 bases at J, leaving 11 bases unmatched. This CDR3 is CSALPNRGGGYTF. The CDR3 nucleotides read TGCAGTGCTCTACCAAACAGGGGCGGAGGCTACACCTTC.

In the case of this clonotype: A read error may account for a junction end that differs from germline. V and J are TRBV4-2 and TRBJ2-1, with 7 nucleotides matching TRBD2. The germline V gene has CDR1 LGHNA and CDR2 YNFKEQ. The CDR3 length is 16 residues. The CDR3 is CASSQTRDYKNIEQFF. The CDR3 coding sequence is TGCGCCAGCAGCCAAACCCGGGACTACAAAAACATTGAGCAGTTCTTC.

The chain recombines TRBV11-3 with TRBJ2-7; 8 positions agree with TRBD2. This CDR3 spans 16 amino acids. CDR1 is SGHNT, CDR2 YENEEA, per germline. The CDR3 nucleotides read TGTGTCCGCAACTTAGATGGCACTAGCGGATTTTACGAGCAGTACTTC. The encoded protein is CVRNLDGTSGFYEQYF.

As regards this clonotype: The CDR3 does not close with the conserved phenylalanine or tryptophan, likely indicating a read error. The limits of the CDR3 on the DNA are not certain, so only TCRdb's listed CDR3 is given. V is TRBV11-1 and J is TRBJ2-1; the D call in the table, TRBD1, was not verified against the DNA. The CDR3 region is 15 residues in length, termini included. Germline V gene data show CDR1 as SGHAT and CDR2 as FQDESV (reference sequence). CDR3 amino acids: CANSPTPSTGDEQIL.

Comments on this clonotype: In this CDR3 the conserved last residue, phenylalanine or tryptophan, is missing, so a read error is likely. The DNA is left out, because the CDR3 cannot be placed on it with certainty; the CDR3 is given as TCRdb lists it. The chain joins TRBV29-1 to TRBJ2-2; no DNA check was done on the table's D call, TRBD2. The CDR3 is 14 amino acids in total, end residues counted. CDR1 and CDR2 (germline): SQVTM, ANQGSEA. The CDR3 is CSAVAGSNTGELLS.

About this clonotype itself: The junction does not match germline at one end; this may be a read error. CDR3 sequence reads: CVWSGGVYGYTF. The CDR3 coding sequence is TGTGTCTGGTCAGGGGGTGTCTATGGCTACACCTTC. This rearrangement joins TRBV30 to TRBJ1-2; 7 bases line up with TRBD1. The CDR3 consists of 12 residues. Germline loops: CDR1 GTSNPN, CDR2 SVGIG (reference sequence). The full variable domain, in which reference TRBV30 and TRBJ1-2 provide the parts outside the CDR3, is SQTIHQWPATLVQPVGSPLSLECTVEGTSNPNLYWYRQAAGRGLQLLFYSVGIGQISSEVPQNLSASRPQDRQFILSSKKLLLSDSGFYLCVWSGGVYGYTFGSGTRLTVV.

Concerning this clonotype: The junction shows a germline mismatch at one end, possibly a read error. The chain couples TRBV11-2 to TRBJ2-1; no reliable D call. The germline V gene encodes CDR1 SGHAT and CDR2 FQNNGV. The CDR3 is 13 residues long. CDR3: CASTTVLWNEHFF. CDR3 bases: TGTGCCAGTACTACGGTGCTGTGGAATGAGCACTTCTTC.

For this clonotype: Compared with germline, one end of the junction differs, possibly owing to a read error. The chain joins TRBV6-2 or TRBV6-3 to TRBJ2-2; 13 nucleotides match TRBD2. Germline V CDR1 and CDR2: MNHEY, SVGEGT. CDR3 length: 17 amino acids. The CDR3 DNA follows: TGTGCTAGCAGTTCCCGGACTAGCGGGAGAAGGACCGAGGAGCTGTCTTTT. It yields the protein CASSSRTSGRRTEELSF.

The rearrangement uses TRBV7-8 and TRBJ2-7, with TRBD2 matching over 10 bases. This CDR3 region has 15 residues. CDR1 is SGHVS and CDR2 is FQNEAQ in the germline V gene. The CDR3 region has the DNA TGTTCTAGCAGTTTGACTAGCGGGTTAATCTACGAGCAGTACTTC. It is translated as CSSSLTSGLIYEQYF. Based on the CDR3 plus reference TRBV7-8 and TRBJ2-7, the full variable domain is GAGVSQSPRYKVAKRGQDVALRCDPISGHVSLFWYQQALGQGPEFLTYFQNEAQLDKSGLPSDRFFAERPEGSVSTLKIQRTQQEDSAVYLCSSSLTSGLIYEQYFGPGTRLTVT.

Comment on this clonotype: The junction differs from germline at one of its ends, possibly a read error. J is TRBJ1-1 and V is TRBV11-2; tentatively, D is TRBD1 (5 bases). Germline CDR1 SGHAT, CDR2 FQNNGV. This CDR3 has 14 residues. The CDR3 coding sequence is TGTACCAGCAGCTTTTTGGATAGGGGCACTGGAGCTTTCTTT. Its translation is CTSSFLDRGTGAFF.

A note on this clonotype: A much larger clone lies one base from this, so it may be a read error. The CDR3 sequence is CASSPLAPTDMQYF. The CDR3 nucleotides are TGTGCCAGCAGCCCCCTAGCCCCCACAGATATGCAGTATTTT. The chain combines TRBV7-8 with TRBJ2-3; D perhaps matches TRBD2 (5 bases). The CDR3 consists of 14 residues. From germline, CDR1 is SGHVS and CDR2 FQNEAQ.

Many counts were recorded for this clonotype. The V and J genes are TRBV11-2 and TRBJ2-5, with D unresolved. This CDR3 comprises 16 residues. The V end lost 1 base, the J end lost 0 bases, and 12 bases lay between the germline ends. The germline V gene has CDR1 SGHAT and CDR2 FQNNGV. As DNA, the CDR3 is TGTGCCAGCAGCTTAGTCGGCGGTTGGGACCAAGAGACCCAGTACTTC. This translates into CASSLVGGWDQETQYF.

This clonotype was seen ten or more times. The gene calls are TRBV6-1 and TRBJ2-7, with 8 bases aligning to TRBD1. With V trimmed by 6 bases and J by 0 bases, 7 bases remained unmatched. CDR1 is MNHNS and CDR2 is SASEGT in the germline V gene. The CDR3 is 15 amino acids. The CDR3 sequence is CASSTHRGSSYEQYF. In DNA form, the CDR3 reads TGTGCCAGCAGCACCCACAGGGGGAGCTCCTACGAGCAGTACTTC.

A note on this clonotype: The CDR3 does not close with the conserved phenylalanine or tryptophan, likely indicating a read error. No DNA is shown, since the ends of the CDR3 on it are uncertain; the CDR3 is the one TCRdb lists. The chain's CDR3 is CSVGGGQDNTEAIY. The chain carries TRBV29-1 and TRBJ1-1; TRBD1 reflects the table's D call only, with no check against the DNA. Germline V CDR1 and CDR2: SQVTM, ANQGSEA. Ends included, the CDR3 has 14 residues.